The 19 T cell receptor beta chains below were found in one sample sequenced in a study of blood T cell repertoires in COVID-19 (dated by TCRdb to the early 2020s). Library preparation used the immunoSEQ multiplex PCR assay. The immuneACCESS repertoire file appears here via TCRdb, limited to in-frame rearrangements. These files lack a portion of the clones; in checked studies, under half of the deficit traces to unresolved V genes, and the cause of the others is not known. The sample records 200,000 to 250,000 clones, roughly 86% of which are singletons. The ten biggest clones cover around 2.9% of the sample. The sample consisted of peripheral blood. The receptors shown here come from a woman aged 25 to 39 who had recovered from COVID-19.

This clone has a single count. The chain employs TRBV24-1 and TRBJ2-1, with D possibly TRBD1 on 6 matching bases. The CDR3 is 12 residues long. CDR1 and CDR2 from the germline V gene are KGHDR and SFDVKD. The ends were cut back, 9 bases at V and 11 bases at J, with 16 bases in the middle. The CDR3 here is CATQGRSYQQFF. The CDR3 nucleotides read TGTGCCACCCAGGGGAGAAGTTACCAGCAGTTCTTC.

The chain uses TRBV13 and TRBJ2-3; TRBD1 is a possible D gene (6 bases). The ends were cut back, 6 bases at V and 0 bases at J, with 19 bases in the middle. The CDR3 is 17 residues long. Germline V gene sequence: CDR1 PRHDT, CDR2 FYEKMQ (reference sequence). The DNA of the CDR3 is TGTGCCAGCAGACCCGCCAGGGCAGGGACAAGCACAGATACGCAGTATTTT. Its protein product is CASRPARAGTSTDTQYF.

V gene TRBV3-1 (or the pseudogene TRBV3-2) combines with J gene TRBJ2-5, with 9 bases matching TRBD2. CDR1 LGHDT and CDR2 YNNKEL come from the germline V gene (reference sequence). CDR3 length equals 16 residues. The V gene end was trimmed by 4 bases and the J gene end by 2 bases; junction bases not matched to a gene: 8. DNA of the CDR3: TGTGCCAGCAGCCGGCGGGGGCTAGCGGGGCAAGAGACCCAGTACTTC. Amino acids: CASSRRGLAGQETQYF.

The genes are TRBV5-1 and TRBJ2-3, with unresolved D. Per the germline V gene, CDR1 is SGHRS and CDR2 is YFSETQ. With 4 bases removed from V and 0 bases from J, the gap between germline ends came to 12 bases. The CDR3 has 15 residues. In DNA, the CDR3 is TGCGCCAGCAGCCCAGATACCACCAGCACAGATACGCAGTATTTT. Protein product: CASSPDTTSTDTQYF.

The V gene is TRBV7-3, the J gene TRBJ2-1; 9 nucleotides align to TRBD1. CDR1 and CDR2 from the germline V gene are SGHTA and FQGTGA. This CDR3 spans 17 amino acids. The junction had 7 bases not matched to a gene; V was cut back by 2 bases and J by 2 bases. CDR3 loop: CASSLRWDRVTYNEQFF. CDR3 nucleotide sequence: TGTGCCAGCAGCTTACGCTGGGACAGGGTTACCTACAATGAGCAGTTCTTC.

This chain uses TRBV23-1 with TRBJ2-3, with D unresolved. TRBV23-1 belongs to the ORF category, with a function that is uncertain. CDR3 length: 14 amino acids. V shed 1 base and J shed 2 bases, with 7 bases lying between them. The CDR3 is CASSQFPSTDTQYF. CDR3 nucleotide sequence: TGCGCCAGCAGTCAATTCCCATCCACAGATACGCAGTATTTT.

This rearrangement joins TRBV5-4 to TRBJ2-7; D may be TRBD2 (6 bases). The germline V and J ends were trimmed by 7 bases and 2 bases, with 19 bases remaining between them. The CDR3 contains 15 residues. Germline CDR1 is SGHNT and CDR2 is YYREEE (reference sequence). This chain's CDR3 is CASGRDLSPTYEQYF. The CDR3 DNA follows: TGTGCCAGCGGCCGGGACTTGAGTCCCACCTACGAGCAGTACTTC.

CDR3 in amino acids: CASSLGAVDSPLHF. The CDR3 coding sequence is TGCGCCAGCAGCTTGGGGGCAGTGGATTCACCCCTCCACTTT. This chain joins TRBV5-1 and TRBJ1-6, with no clear D. This CDR3 is 14 amino acids long. Between the trimmed V and J ends, which lost 0 bases and 8 bases, there was a span of 9 bases. The germline V gene encodes CDR1 SGHRS and CDR2 YFSETQ.

This clone turned up a few times. The V gene is TRBV7-2, the J gene TRBJ2-3; 7 bases fit TRBD2. The CDR3 is 14 residues long. From germline, CDR1 is SGHTA and CDR2 FQGNSA. V shed 7 bases, J shed 5 bases, and the junction held 9 bases outside the gene matches. CDR3: CASTQRGRGDTQYF. Written as DNA, the CDR3 is TGTGCCAGCACCCAGCGGGGCCGGGGAGATACGCAGTATTTT.

V and J are TRBV5-1 and TRBJ1-1; 9 bases are shared with TRBD1. The V segment lost 4 bases and the J segment 9 bases; nucleotides outside the gene matches: 7. Germline V gene data show CDR1 as SGHRS and CDR2 as YFSETQ. The CDR3 runs to 13 residues. CDR3 protein: CASSTETGGKAFF. CDR3 bases: TGCGCCAGCAGCACCGAGACAGGGGGGAAAGCTTTCTTT. Full variable domain (outside the CDR3, taken from reference TRBV5-1 and TRBJ1-1): KAGVTQTPRYLIKTRGQQVTLSCSPISGHRSVSWYQQTPGQGLQFLFEYFSETQRNKGNFPGRFSGRQFSNSRSEMNVSTLELGDSALYLCASSTETGGKAFFGQGTRLTVV.

This clone was counted a single time. V and J are TRBV15 and TRBJ1-5; D is ambiguous. V lost 1 base and J lost 7, with 8 bases in between. Germline V gives CDR1 LNHNV, CDR2 YYDKDF (reference sequence). This CDR3 has 13 residues. CDR3 amino acids: CATSRGTGQPQHF. Written as DNA, the CDR3 is TGTGCCACCAGCAGAGGGACTGGGCAGCCCCAGCATTTT.

This clone was seen a single time. The chain has TRBV5-6 and TRBJ2-7, with D tentatively TRBD1 (5 bases). The germline V gene has CDR1 SGHDT and CDR2 YYEEEE. CDR3 length: 15 residues. V lost 3 bases and J 2 bases, leaving 15 bases between the germline ends. CDR3 in amino acids: CASSSPPDRPYEQYF. CDR3 nucleotides: TGTGCCAGCAGCTCCCCTCCTGACAGACCCTACGAGCAGTACTTC. Based on the CDR3 plus reference TRBV5-6 and TRBJ2-7, the full variable domain is DAGVTQSPTHLIKTRGQQVTLRCSPKSGHDTVSWYQQALGQGPQFIFQYYEEEERQRGNFPDRFSGHQFPNYSSELNVNALLLGDSALYLCASSSPPDRPYEQYFGPGTRLTVT.

V and J are TRBV6-2 or TRBV6-3 and TRBJ2-7; 7 nucleotides line up with TRBD2. The V gene end was trimmed by 5 bases and the J gene end by 2 bases; junction bases not matched to a gene: 6. The CDR3 has 14 residues. Germline V gives CDR1 MNHEY, CDR2 SVGEGT. CDR3 loop: CASSALTSAYEQYF. CDR3 DNA: TGTGCCAGCAGTGCGCTTACTAGCGCCTACGAGCAGTACTTC.

This chain connects TRBV7-9 to TRBJ1-2; 7 nucleotides agree with TRBD1. V shed 5 bases, J shed 2 bases, and the junction held 5 bases outside the gene matches. CDR1 SEHNR and CDR2 FQNEAQ come from the germline V gene (reference sequence). This CDR3 region has 14 residues. The CDR3 sequence is CASSPGQNNYGYTF. In DNA form, the CDR3 reads TGTGCCAGCAGCCCGGGACAGAACAACTATGGCTACACCTTC.

The chain employs TRBV5-1 and TRBJ1-1; 7 bases fit TRBD1. The ends lost 0 bases at V and 5 bases at J; junction bases unmatched: 13. The CDR3 is made up of 17 amino acids. From germline, CDR1 is SGHRS and CDR2 YFSETQ. The CDR3 here is CASSLAPSERGRTEAFF. The CDR3 DNA reads TGCGCCAGCAGCTTGGCGCCCTCTGAGAGGGGGCGGACTGAAGCTTTCTTT.

The chain employs TRBV18 and TRBJ2-3, with TRBD2 as a possible D gene (5 bases). The CDR3 totals 15 residues. CDR1 and CDR2 from the germline V gene are KGHSH and LQKENI. V shed 4 bases and J shed 2 bases, with 13 bases lying between them. CDR3 in amino acids: CASSHERPFTDTQYF. The CDR3, as DNA: TGTGCCAGCTCACACGAGCGGCCTTTCACAGATACGCAGTATTTT.

The chain couples TRBV19 to TRBJ1-5, with 7 positions matching TRBD1. The CDR3 loop spans 15 amino acids. The V gene end was trimmed by 1 base and the J gene end by 5 bases; junction bases not matched to a gene: 5. Germline V CDR1 and CDR2: LNHDA, SQIVND (reference sequence). CDR3 residues: CASSIGTGEDQPQHF. CDR3 DNA sequence: TGTGCCAGTAGTATAGGCACAGGGGAGGATCAGCCCCAGCATTTT.

The chain is built from TRBV5-4 and TRBJ2-5; D not certain. Germline V CDR1 and CDR2: SGHNT, YYREEE (reference sequence). The CDR3 is 13 residues long. The germline V and J ends were trimmed by 1 base and 2 bases, with 6 bases remaining between them. The CDR3 region has the DNA TGTGCCAGCAGCTTGCAACTGCAAGAGACCCAGTACTTC. Protein product: CASSLQLQETQYF.

This clone has only one observation. The chain employs TRBV15 and TRBJ1-4, with D possibly TRBD1 on 5 matching bases. In germline, CDR1 is LNHNV, CDR2 YYDKDF (reference sequence). The V gene lost 6 bases and the J gene lost 3 bases, with 11 bases spanning the gap. The CDR3 sequence is 14 residues long. The chain's CDR3 is CATRGALSNEKLFF. The CDR3 nucleotides are TGTGCCACCAGAGGGGCGTTATCTAATGAAAAACTGTTTTTT.